This T cell receptor (beta chain) was found in a study of T cell repertoires in ileal Crohn's disease. Concerning this clone: The antigen is undetermined.

Produced via immunoSEQ multiplex PCR; TCRdb's table is partial and in-frame only. Counted here are 15,000 to 20,000 clones, over 60% occurring once; the ten biggest clones make up less than 5%. Study findings and constraints: Sorted CD8 T cells held more high-frequency clones than CD4. Every patient over 26.8% clonality showed endoscopic recurrence.

Time point: neoterminal ileum biopsy at postoperative endoscopy, about 6 months after surgery. V was pared by 4 bases and J by 3 bases, with 10 bases between. Germline CDR1 is SGHTA and CDR2 is FQGTGA. This CDR3 is built from 15 residues. The chain uses TRBV7-3 and TRBJ2-6; D possibly corresponds to TRBD1 (7 bases). The sequence was obtained from an adult with Crohn's disease. Source material: ileal tissue. The CDR3 region has the DNA TGTGCCAGCAGCTCCCAGGGGGGTGGGGCCAACGTCCTGACTTTC. Protein sequence: CASSSQGGGANVLTF.